These 28 T cell receptor beta chains share one sample of origin, sequenced in a study of T cells after yellow fever vaccination. TCRdb fed the 5' RACE reads into MiXCR, producing one record per CDR3 protein. The sample holds more than 300,000 distinct CDR3 sequences, around 11% seen once. The specimen comprised CD4+ T cells sorted from PBMCs, sampled 45 days after the yellow fever booster vaccination. These receptors all stem from a young man who received the YFV17D yellow fever vaccine.

In this sample, this clonotype turned up a few times. The chain recombines TRBV9 with TRBJ2-3; D is ambiguous. The CDR3 has 13 amino acids. The germline CDR1 and CDR2 sequences are SGDLS and YYNGEE. V lost 0 bases and J lost 6, with 8 bases in between. The CDR3, as DNA: TGTGCCAGCAGCGTAGAAATAATGGATACGCAGTATTTT. Encoded protein: CASSVEIMDTQYF.

This clonotype was observed a handful of times. The CDR3 is CASSDVGGRYQETQYF. The CDR3 DNA follows: TGTGCCAGTAGTGATGTGGGGGGCCGGTACCAAGAGACCCAGTACTTC. The V call is TRBV19, the J call TRBJ2-5; either TRBD1 or TRBD2 may supply D (6 bases each). The V and J ends lost 5 bases and 0 bases respectively, with 16 bases between them. The CDR3 extends over 16 amino acids. Germline CDR1 LNHDA, CDR2 SQIVND (reference sequence). The full variable domain, completed using reference TRBV19 and TRBJ2-5, is DGGITQSPKYLFRKEGQNVTLSCEQNLNHDAMYWYRQDPGQGLRLIYYSQIVNDFQKGDIAEGYSVSREKKESFPLTVTSAQKNPTAFYLCASSDVGGRYQETQYFGPGTRLLVL.

The chain is built from TRBV12-5 and TRBJ2-5, with a possible D match to TRBD2 (5 bases). The CDR3 has 13 residues. Deletions cut 2 bases from V and 6 bases from J, with 10 bases between. Germline V lookup: CDR1 LGHNT, CDR2 FRNRAP. Here the CDR3 reads CASGLFPGKTQYF. In DNA form, the CDR3 reads TGTGCTAGTGGTTTGTTTCCGGGAAAGACCCAGTACTTC.

This chain links TRBV12-3 or TRBV12-4 with TRBJ2-6; a weak D match, TRBD1 (6 bases). The CDR3 spans 13 residues. Between the trimmed V and J ends, which lost 9 bases and 1 base, there was a span of 7 bases. CDR3 loop: CASGQSGANVLTF. The DNA for the CDR3 is TGTGCCAGTGGACAGTCTGGGGCCAACGTCCTGACTTTC.

This clonotype was seen only a few times. This chain links TRBV10-2 with TRBJ1-5; 10 bases fit TRBD1. The germline gives CDR1 WSHSY, CDR2 SAAADI. This CDR3 contains 15 residues. Germline trimming cut 7 bases from V and 1 base from J; bases unmatched to any gene: 4. The CDR3 DNA follows: TGCGCCAGCACTGGGGGACAGGGGAGCAATCAGCCCCAGCATTTT. Translating it yields CASTGGQGSNQPQHF.

This clonotype has just a few counts. This rearrangement joins TRBV10-1 to TRBJ2-2; D uncertain. This CDR3 is 12 amino acids long. Germline V gene lookup returns CDR1 WNHNN and CDR2 SYGVQD (reference sequence). The V end was cut by 3 bases, the J end by 4 bases, with 3 bases between. The CDR3 reads CASSDVTGELFF. CDR3 sequence (DNA): TGCGCCAGCAGTGATGTCACCGGGGAGCTGTTTTTT.

CDR3 residues: CASSQGSGQHNQPQHF. The CDR3 nucleotides are TGTGCCAGCAGCCAAGGGAGCGGACAGCACAATCAGCCCCAGCATTTT. This chain connects TRBV4-2 to TRBJ1-5, with D perhaps matching TRBD1 (6 bases). The V end was cut by 1 base, the J end by 3 bases, with 13 bases between. Germline assignment: CDR1 LGHNA and CDR2 YNFKEQ. This CDR3 region has 16 residues.

V and J are TRBV7-7 and TRBJ2-5, with D tentatively TRBD2 (6 bases). The CDR3 has 16 residues. CDR1 SSHAT and CDR2 FNYEAQ come from the germline V gene (reference sequence). V was pared by 1 base and J by 2 bases, with 14 bases between. CDR3 sequence (DNA): TGTGCCAGCAGCTTAGGAGGCGCGGGGATACAAGAGACCCAGTACTTC. Residues: CASSLGGAGIQETQYF.

This clonotype was found a few times. The chain employs TRBV3-1 and TRBJ1-5; unclear D gene. The V gene lost 1 base and the J gene lost 1 base, with 8 bases spanning the gap. This CDR3 region has 15 residues. Germline CDR1 and CDR2: LGHDT and YNNKEL (reference sequence). The CDR3 here is CASSQGALSNQPQHF. The CDR3 nucleotides are TGTGCCAGCAGCCAAGGGGCTTTAAGCAATCAGCCCCAGCATTTT.

V gene TRBV18 combines with J gene TRBJ1-4; TRBD1 is a possible D gene (5 bases). Germline V CDR1 and CDR2: KGHSH, LQKENI. The length of the CDR3 is 14 residues. V was trimmed by 0 bases and J by 6 bases, leaving 8 bases between them. CDR3 nucleotide sequence: TGTGCCAGCTCACCACCAGGGGAAGATGAAAAACTGTTTTTT. Amino acid sequence: CASSPPGEDEKLFF.

This clonotype was observed many times. This chain joins TRBV20-1 and TRBJ2-1, with a weak D call TRBD1 (5 bases). The CDR3 consists of 11 residues. V lost 3 bases and J lost 9, with 9 bases in between. Germline V CDR1 and CDR2: DFQATT, SNEGSKA (reference sequence). The CDR3 bases are TGCAGTGCTAGTAGGGGTAGTGAGCAGTTCTTC. It encodes CSASRGSEQFF.

The chain recombines TRBV4-2 with TRBJ2-5; D ambiguous. Looked up from germline, CDR1 is LGHNA and CDR2 is YNFKEQ. This CDR3 spans 13 amino acids. V shed 2 bases and J shed 2 bases, with 6 bases lying between them. CDR3 residues: CASSQLGQETQYF. The CDR3 DNA reads TGTGCCAGCAGCCAACTCGGGCAAGAGACCCAGTACTTC.

In DNA form, the CDR3 reads TGTGCCAGCAGCTTAGAGGCCCACACTGAAGCTTTCTTT. It yields the protein CASSLEAHTEAFF. This sequence joins TRBV7-8 and TRBJ1-1; D not resolved. Germline V gene sequence: CDR1 SGHVS, CDR2 FQNEAQ. V was trimmed by 1 base and J by 3 bases, leaving 6 bases between them. The CDR3 runs to 13 residues. Looking up the rest from reference TRBV7-8 and TRBJ1-1 gives the full variable domain: GAGVSQSPRYKVAKRGQDVALRCDPISGHVSLFWYQQALGQGPEFLTYFQNEAQLDKSGLPSDRFFAERPEGSVSTLKIQRTQQEDSAVYLCASSLEAHTEAFFGQGTRLTVV.

The CDR3 nucleotides are TGTGCCAGCAGTCTACAAGGGGATCCCATTATCTATGGCTACACCTTC. This sequence encodes CASSLQGDPIIYGYTF. V is TRBV3-1 and J is TRBJ1-2; the D gene is possibly TRBD1 (5 bases). CDR1 and CDR2 from the germline V gene are LGHDT and YNNKEL (reference sequence). CDR3 size: 16 residues. V shed 6 bases and J shed 4 bases, with 21 bases lying between them. Based on the CDR3 plus reference TRBV3-1 and TRBJ1-2, the full variable domain is DTAVSQTPKYLVTQMGNDKSIKCEQNLGHDTMYWYKQDSKKFLKIMFSYNNKELIINETVPNRFSPKSPDKAHLNLHINSLELGDSAVYFCASSLQGDPIIYGYTFGSGTRLTVV.

This clonotype was recorded a few times. The genes are TRBV20-1 and TRBJ1-1; D is possibly TRBD1 (5 bases). Trimming took 5 bases from V and 5 from J, leaving 18 bases between them. CDR1 and CDR2 (germline): DFQATT, SNEGSKA (reference sequence). The CDR3 length is 14 residues. The CDR3 spells CSALAGSSGTEAFF. The CDR3 DNA reads as TGCAGTGCTCTTGCGGGCAGCTCAGGGACTGAAGCTTTCTTT.

The chain combines TRBV5-3 with TRBJ1-3; D is unclear. TRBV5-3 is labeled an ORF, and its function is uncertain. The CDR3 has 18 residues. Trimming shortened V by 2 bases and J by 0 bases, and 18 bases separated the two germline ends. The CDR3 is CARSFVGVRSFSGNTIYF. The CDR3, as DNA: TGTGCCAGAAGCTTTGTTGGTGTCAGATCTTTCTCTGGAAACACCATATATTTT.

The sample holds a few counts of this clonotype. This chain connects TRBV4-3 to TRBJ2-5, with D possibly called TRBD1 or TRBD2 (5 bases each). The CDR3 covers 14 residues. Germline CDR1 and CDR2: LGHNA and YSLEER. The V end lost 5 bases, the J end lost 5 bases, and 15 bases lay between the germline ends. The CDR3 sequence is CASSDGTWAETQYF. DNA of the CDR3: TGCGCCAGCAGCGACGGGACCTGGGCGGAGACCCAGTACTTC.

This clonotype was observed at least ten times. V gene TRBV7-9 combines with J gene TRBJ1-5, with D possibly being TRBD1 (5 bases). Germline V gene lookup returns CDR1 SEHNR and CDR2 FQNEAQ (reference sequence). V lost 5 bases and J lost 7, with 18 bases in between. The CDR3 totals 15 residues. The CDR3 sequence: CASSVGPGMGQPQHF. CDR3 nucleotide sequence: TGTGCCAGCAGCGTAGGACCAGGGATGGGCCAGCCCCAGCATTTT.

This chain connects TRBV5-1 to TRBJ2-7; TRBD2 matches 7 bases. The length of the CDR3 is 14 residues. Unmatched junction bases numbered 12, after V lost 5 bases and J lost 7 bases. Germline CDR1 reads SGHRS; CDR2 reads YFSETQ. The CDR3 nucleotides are TGCGCCAGCAGTTTCACTAGCGCCTCTCGAGAGCAGTACTTC. Translating it yields CASSFTSASREQYF.

The chain has TRBV4-3 and TRBJ2-2, with TRBD2 matching over 12 bases. CDR1 is LGHNA, CDR2 YSLEER, per germline. V shed 4 bases, J shed 7 bases, and the junction held 7 bases outside the gene matches. The CDR3 has 16 residues. The CDR3 protein is CASSRTSGAMGGELFF. The CDR3 coding sequence is TGCGCCAGCAGCCGGACTAGCGGGGCTATGGGCGGGGAGCTGTTTTTT.

This chain links TRBV5-1 with TRBJ2-3; TRBD2 might be the D (5 bases). Trimming took off 7 bases at V and 5 bases at J, with 20 bases between the two ends. The CDR3 totals 15 residues. The germline gives CDR1 SGHRS, CDR2 YFSETQ. The CDR3 sequence is CASWESPLAGDTQYF. The CDR3 DNA reads TGCGCCAGCTGGGAGTCCCCCTTGGCGGGAGATACGCAGTATTTT.

This clonotype was seen more than once but under ten times. The chain couples TRBV20-1 to TRBJ1-1; maybe TRBD1 (5 bases). V was pared by 5 bases and J by 1 base, with 17 bases between. CDR3 length equals 15 residues. Germline V lookup: CDR1 DFQATT, CDR2 SNEGSKA (reference sequence). In DNA, the CDR3 is TGCAGTGCTTCTCCTATGGGGCAGCGGAACACTGAAGCTTTCTTT. Translating gives CSASPMGQRNTEAFF.

This chain joins TRBV4-3 and TRBJ2-7, with TRBD2 identical over 8 bases. Germline V lookup: CDR1 LGHNA, CDR2 YSLEER. The V gene end was trimmed by 0 bases and the J gene end by 7 bases; junction bases not matched to a gene: 2. The CDR3 sequence is 13 residues long. This chain's CDR3 is CASSQDGGGEQYF. The CDR3 nucleotides read TGCGCCAGCAGCCAAGACGGCGGGGGGGAGCAGTACTTC.

This clonotype was recorded a few times. The chain employs TRBV4-1 and TRBJ2-2; 12 bases line up with TRBD2. The ends lost 4 bases at V and 9 bases at J; junction bases unmatched: 6. Germline loops: CDR1 MGHRA, CDR2 YSYEKL. The CDR3 spans 15 residues. The CDR3 nucleotides read TGCGCCAGCAGCCGAGGACTAGCGGGGCCCCGGGAGCTGTTTTTT. It specifies CASSRGLAGPRELFF.

V usage is TRBV6-2 or TRBV6-3 and J usage is TRBJ2-2, with D perhaps matching TRBD1 (8 bases). The V end lost 8 bases, the J end lost 3 bases, and 13 bases lay between the germline ends. Germline CDR1 reads MNHEY; CDR2 reads SVGEGT. This CDR3 contains 14 residues. CDR3 sequence reads: CASGQGGDTGELFF. The CDR3, as DNA: TGTGCCAGCGGACAGGGAGGGGACACCGGGGAGCTGTTTTTT.

This clonotype was recorded many times. At one of its ends the junction is not consistent with the germline gene, which may arise from a read error. The chain carries TRBV5-4 and TRBJ2-7; D not certain. The germline V gene encodes CDR1 SGHNT and CDR2 YYREEE (reference sequence). This CDR3 contains 12 residues. This CDR3 reads CASSLDGYEQYF. The CDR3 nucleotides read TGCGCCAGCAGCCTCGACGGGTACGAGCAGTACTTC.

The chain couples TRBV7-2 to TRBJ1-2, with D perhaps matching TRBD1 (6 bases). Germline V gives CDR1 SGHTA, CDR2 FQGNSA. There are 14 residues in the CDR3. The ends were cut back, 4 bases at V and 6 bases at J, with 15 bases in the middle. The DNA of the CDR3 is TGTGCCAGCAGCTATACGACGGGGGCGGATGGCTACACCTTC. The encoded protein is CASSYTTGADGYTF.

Ten or more counts support this clonotype. The chain couples TRBV9 to TRBJ2-7; unclear D gene. Per the germline V gene, CDR1 is SGDLS and CDR2 is YYNGEE. The V and J ends lost 4 bases and 5 bases respectively, with 16 bases between them. The CDR3 runs 14 residues. The CDR3 region has the DNA TGTGCCAGCAGCCGTTCAGCCGTAATTAACGAGCAGTACTTC. This sequence encodes CASSRSAVINEQYF.